Sequencing of this T cell receptor beta chain was carried out in a study of blood T cell repertoires in COVID-19. The wider study: PBMCs, B-cell-depleted T cells, or T cells provided the cDNA or gDNA that made up the material.

With V trimmed by 1 base and J by 2 bases, 1 base remained unmatched. The length of the CDR3 is 16 residues. Germline lookup yields CDR1 SEHNR and CDR2 FQNEAQ (reference sequence). The protocol was immunoSEQ multiplex PCR, while the TCRdb copy is restricted to in-frame clones and leaves out a portion. The table has 95,000 to 100,000 clones, 79% seen once. Input material: peripheral blood. The chain links TRBV7-9 to TRBJ2-6; 8 bases agree with TRBD2. The clonotype comes from a woman of 80 years or more with active or convalescent COVID-19. The CDR3 loop is CASSLERGTGANVLTF. The CDR3 region has the DNA TGTGCCAGCAGCTTAGAGCGGGGGACTGGGGCCAACGTCCTGACTTTC. The full variable domain, with the rest looked up from reference TRBV7-9 and TRBJ2-6, is DTGVSQNPRHKITKRGQNVTFRCDPISEHNRLYWYRQTLGQGPEFLTYFQNEAQLEKSRLLSDRFSAERPKGSFSTLEIQRTEQGDSAMYLCASSLERGTGANVLTFGAGSRLTVL.